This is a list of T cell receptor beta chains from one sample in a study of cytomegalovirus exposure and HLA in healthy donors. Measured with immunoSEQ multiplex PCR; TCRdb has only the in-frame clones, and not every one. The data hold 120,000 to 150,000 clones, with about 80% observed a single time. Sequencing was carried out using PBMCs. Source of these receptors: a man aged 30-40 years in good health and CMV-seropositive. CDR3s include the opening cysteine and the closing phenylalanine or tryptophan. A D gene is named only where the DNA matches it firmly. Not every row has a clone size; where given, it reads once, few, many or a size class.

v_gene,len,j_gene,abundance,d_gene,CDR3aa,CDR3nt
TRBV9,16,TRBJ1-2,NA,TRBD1,CASSGIYLGQGYGYTF,TGTGCCAGCAGCGGAATTTACCTGGGACAGGGGTATGGCTACACCTTC
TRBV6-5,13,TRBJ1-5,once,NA,CASSMASWQPQHF,TGTGCCAGCAGTATGGCAAGTTGGCAGCCCCAGCATTTT
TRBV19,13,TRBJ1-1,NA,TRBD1,CASSMGDRRRACF,TGTGCCAGTAGTATGGGGGACAGGAGGCGGGCTTGCTTT
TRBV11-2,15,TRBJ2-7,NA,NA,CASSLVFAGGSEQYF,TGTGCCAGCAGCTTAGTGTTCGCAGGGGGGTCCGAGCAGTACTTC
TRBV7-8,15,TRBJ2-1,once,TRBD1,CASSPRTGPYNEQFF,TGTGCCAGCAGCCCACGGACAGGGCCCTACAATGAGCAGTTCTTC
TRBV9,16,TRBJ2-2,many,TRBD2,CASSVDPSGNTGELFF,TGTGCCAGCAGCGTAGATCCTAGCGGGAACACCGGGGAGCTGTTTTTT
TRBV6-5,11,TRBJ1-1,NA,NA,CASRGGTEAFF,TGTGCCAGCAGGGGGGGTACTGAAGCTTTCTTT
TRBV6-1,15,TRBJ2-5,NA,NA,CASSLLTETRETQYF,TGTGCCAGCAGCCTCTTGACAGAGACAAGGGAGACCCAGTACTTC
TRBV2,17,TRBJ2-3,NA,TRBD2,CASPIAGTLSSTDTQYF,TGTGCCAGTCCAATAGCGGGGACATTATCTAGCACAGATACGCAGTATTTT
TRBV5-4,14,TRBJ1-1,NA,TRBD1,CASSGDRTLSEAFF,TGTGCCAGCAGCGGGGACAGGACCCTTTCCGAAGCTTTCTTT
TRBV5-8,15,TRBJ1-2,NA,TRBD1,CASSLGDRGSRGYTF,TGTGCCAGCAGCTTGGGGGACAGGGGGTCACGGGGCTACACCTTC
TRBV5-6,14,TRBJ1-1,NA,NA,CASSLGGWATEAFF,TGTGCCAGCAGCTTGGGCGGGTGGGCCACTGAAGCTTTCTTT
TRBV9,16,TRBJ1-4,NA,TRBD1,CASSVDRGGSREKLFF,TGTGCCAGCAGCGTCGACAGGGGGGGCTCGCGCGAAAAACTGTTTTTT
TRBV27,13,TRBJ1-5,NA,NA,CASSFLQGQPQHF,TGTGCCAGCAGTTTCCTACAGGGCCAGCCCCAGCATTTT
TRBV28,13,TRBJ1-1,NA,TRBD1,CASSFRGPTEAFF,TGTGCCAGCAGTTTCAGGGGGCCGACTGAAGCTTTCTTT
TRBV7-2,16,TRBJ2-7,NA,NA,CASSTPLGGGGLEQYF,TGTGCCAGCAGCACCCCGTTGGGAGGGGGGGGCCTGGAGCAGTACTTC
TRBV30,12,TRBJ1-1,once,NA,CACGRGGTEAFF,TGTGCCTGTGGACGGGGGGGCACTGAAGCTTTCTTT